This T cell receptor beta chain stems from a study of blood T cell repertoires in COVID-19. Looking at the study overall: T cells, B-cell-depleted T cells, or PBMCs provided the cDNA or gDNA that served as material.

V shed 1 base and J 4 bases; nucleotides not matched to a gene: 1. Per the germline V gene, CDR1 is SGHNT and CDR2 is YYREEE (reference sequence). The CDR3 sequence is 14 residues long. Only in-frame clones appear in the TCRdb table, and some are missing; sequencing was by immunoSEQ multiplex PCR. The data hold 80,000 to 95,000 clones, with approximately 90% observed a single time. The source material was peripheral blood. The chain combines TRBV5-4 with TRBJ1-3; 8 bases agree with TRBD1. This receptor was obtained from a human donor with active COVID-19. The donor label of this sample is uncertain. This CDR3 is CASSLRTGGNTIYF. Written as DNA, the CDR3 is TGTGCCAGCAGCTTGAGGACAGGGGGAAACACCATATATTTT.